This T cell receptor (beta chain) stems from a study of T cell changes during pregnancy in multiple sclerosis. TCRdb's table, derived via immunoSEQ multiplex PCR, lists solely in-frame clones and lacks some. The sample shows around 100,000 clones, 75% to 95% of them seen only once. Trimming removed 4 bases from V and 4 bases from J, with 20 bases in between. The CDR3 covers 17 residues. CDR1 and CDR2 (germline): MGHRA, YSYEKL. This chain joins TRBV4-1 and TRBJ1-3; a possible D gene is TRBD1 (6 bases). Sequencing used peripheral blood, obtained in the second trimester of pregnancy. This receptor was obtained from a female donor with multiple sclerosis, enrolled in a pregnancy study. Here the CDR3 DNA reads TGCGCCAGCAGCCTAACCCCGGAGCGGGGGCTCGGAAACACCATATATTTT. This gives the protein CASSLTPERGLGNTIYF.